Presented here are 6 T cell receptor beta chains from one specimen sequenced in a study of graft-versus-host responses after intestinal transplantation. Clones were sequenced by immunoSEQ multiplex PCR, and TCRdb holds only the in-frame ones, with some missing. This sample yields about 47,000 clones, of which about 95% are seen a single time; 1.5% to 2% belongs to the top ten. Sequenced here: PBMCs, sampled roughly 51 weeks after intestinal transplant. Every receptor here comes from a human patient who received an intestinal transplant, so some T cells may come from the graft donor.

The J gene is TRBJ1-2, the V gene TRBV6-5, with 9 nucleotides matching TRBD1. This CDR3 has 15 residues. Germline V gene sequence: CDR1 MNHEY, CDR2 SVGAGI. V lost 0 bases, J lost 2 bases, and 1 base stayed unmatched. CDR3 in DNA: TGTGCCAGCAGTTACTCCGGGACAGGGAACTATGGCTACACCTTC. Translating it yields CASSYSGTGNYGYTF.

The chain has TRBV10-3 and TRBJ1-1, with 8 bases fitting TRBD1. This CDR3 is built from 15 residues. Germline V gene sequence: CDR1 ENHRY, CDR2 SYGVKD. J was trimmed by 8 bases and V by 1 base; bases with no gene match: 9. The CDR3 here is CAISELGQAVGEAFF. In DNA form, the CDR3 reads TGTGCCATCAGTGAGTTGGGACAGGCCGTGGGGGAAGCTTTCTTT.

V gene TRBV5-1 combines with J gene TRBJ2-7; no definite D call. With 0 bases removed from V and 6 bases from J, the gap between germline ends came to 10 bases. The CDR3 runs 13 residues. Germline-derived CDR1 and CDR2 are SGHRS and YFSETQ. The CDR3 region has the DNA TGCGCCAGCAGCTTGGCCGTGGGCAGCGAGCAGTACTTC. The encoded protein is CASSLAVGSEQYF.

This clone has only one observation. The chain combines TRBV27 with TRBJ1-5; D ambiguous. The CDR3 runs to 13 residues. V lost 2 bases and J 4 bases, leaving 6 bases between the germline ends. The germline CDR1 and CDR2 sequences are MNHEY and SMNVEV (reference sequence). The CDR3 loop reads CASSLQSNQPQHF. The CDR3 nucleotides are TGTGCCAGCAGTTTACAATCTAATCAGCCCCAGCATTTT.

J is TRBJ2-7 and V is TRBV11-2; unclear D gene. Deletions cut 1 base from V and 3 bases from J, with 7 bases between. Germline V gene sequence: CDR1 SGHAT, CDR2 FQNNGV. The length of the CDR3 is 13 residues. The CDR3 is CASSLVSGYEQYF. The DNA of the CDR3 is TGTGCCAGCAGCTTAGTATCGGGCTACGAGCAGTACTTC.

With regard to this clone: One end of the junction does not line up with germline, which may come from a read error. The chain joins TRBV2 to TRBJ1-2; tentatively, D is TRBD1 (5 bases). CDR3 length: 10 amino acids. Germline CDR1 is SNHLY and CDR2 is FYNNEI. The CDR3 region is CASNRVDTAF. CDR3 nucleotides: TGTGCCAGCAACCGAGTGGACACCGCCTTC.